One sample yielded the 30 T cell receptor beta chains listed below, sequenced in a study of control samples from healthy donors and cancer patients. Here immunoSEQ multiplex PCR was the method, and the copy in TCRdb shows in-frame clones only, minus some. The table records roughly 160,000 clones, about 94% of them present only once. The source material was PBMCs. The receptor set was obtained from a man aged 60-69 years with colorectal cancer.

The chain recombines TRBV25-1 with TRBJ1-1; D is possibly TRBD1 (6 bases). Between the trimmed V and J ends, which lost 4 bases and 5 bases, there was a span of 17 bases. The CDR3 runs 15 residues. The germline CDR1 and CDR2 sequences are MGHDK and SYGVNS. The CDR3 region is CASSVAGGDKTEAFF. CDR3 coding DNA: TGTGCCAGCAGTGTGGCGGGGGGGGACAAGACTGAAGCTTTCTTT.

This clone was detected once. The V call is TRBV4-1, the J call TRBJ1-1, with 9 bases identical to TRBD1. The V gene's germline CDR1 is MGHRA and CDR2 YSYEKL. CDR3 length equals 16 residues. After removal of 3 bases from V and 5 bases from J, the junction contained 10 bases not matched to a gene. CDR3 sequence (DNA): TGCGCCAGCAGCCACCCGACAGGGGGTGGAGGAACTGAAGCTTTCTTT. Its protein product is CASSHPTGGGGTEAFF.

This chain links TRBV30 with TRBJ1-5; D ambiguous. V was clipped by 0 bases and J by 4 bases, with 13 bases between them. Germline CDR1 is GTSNPN and CDR2 is SVGIG (reference sequence). This CDR3 contains 15 residues. The chain's CDR3 is CAWSVSAGPNQPQHF. CDR3 bases: TGTGCCTGGAGTGTTTCTGCAGGCCCGAATCAGCCCCAGCATTTT.

The J gene is TRBJ2-7, the V gene TRBV29-1, with D unresolved. Between the trimmed V and J ends, which lost 6 bases and 2 bases, there was a span of 11 bases. The germline CDR1 and CDR2 sequences are SQVTM and ANQGSEA. There are 12 residues in the CDR3. The CDR3 here is CSVAIPPYEQYF. The CDR3, as DNA: TGCAGCGTAGCCATCCCCCCCTACGAGCAGTACTTC.

The chain carries TRBV6-6 and TRBJ2-5; D possibly corresponds to TRBD1 (6 bases). Germline CDR1 is MNHNY and CDR2 is SVGAGI (reference sequence). V was cut by 2 bases and J by 4 bases, with 11 bases left in between. The CDR3 covers 14 residues. CDR3 loop: CASSYGGRGETQYF. DNA of the CDR3: TGTGCCAGCAGTTACGGGGGCAGGGGAGAGACCCAGTACTTC.

This sequence joins TRBV24-1 and TRBJ1-2, with D perhaps matching TRBD1 (6 bases). In germline, CDR1 is KGHDR, CDR2 SFDVKD. This CDR3 has 15 amino acids. The V and J ends lost 4 bases and 0 bases respectively, with 11 bases between them. DNA for the CDR3: TGTGCCACCAGTGACGAAGACAGGCCTAACTATGGCTACACCTTC. Amino acid sequence: CATSDEDRPNYGYTF.

The chain employs TRBV2 and TRBJ1-5, with D tentatively TRBD1 (5 bases). There are 15 residues in the CDR3. Germline V lookup: CDR1 SNHLY, CDR2 FYNNEI. V gave up 4 bases and J gave up 3 bases, with 13 bases separating them. Here the CDR3 reads CASSGGPLPNQPQHF. The DNA for the CDR3 is TGTGCCAGCAGTGGGGGCCCCCTGCCCAATCAGCCCCAGCATTTT.

V gene TRBV7-2 combines with J gene TRBJ2-1; D remains ambiguous. This CDR3 is built from 12 residues. Trimming removed 5 bases at V and 6 bases at J, with 8 bases between. The germline V gene encodes CDR1 SGHTA and CDR2 FQGNSA. In DNA form, the CDR3 reads TGTGCCAGCAGCCTTCATGGCAATGAGCAGTTCTTC. Translating it yields CASSLHGNEQFF.

The chain recombines TRBV30 with TRBJ1-2, with D perhaps TRBD1 (5 bases). Trimming left V 0 bases short and J 3 bases short, with 11 bases between. Germline loops: CDR1 GTSNPN, CDR2 SVGIG (reference sequence). CDR3 length: 14 amino acids. Here the CDR3 reads CAWSVPGFDYGYTF. The CDR3 DNA sequence: TGTGCCTGGAGTGTACCAGGGTTCGACTATGGCTACACCTTC.

This chain connects TRBV2 to TRBJ2-3; 8 positions match TRBD2. CDR1 is SNHLY and CDR2 is FYNNEI in the germline V gene. This CDR3 is built from 13 residues. Trimming took 7 bases from V and 2 from J; bases not matched to a gene: 2. CDR3 amino acids: CASTSGFTDTQYF. The CDR3, as DNA: TGTGCCAGCACTAGCGGGTTCACAGATACGCAGTATTTT.

This clone was detected only a few times. The chain uses TRBV6-4 and TRBJ2-7; D not resolved. The CDR3 sequence is 13 residues long. V lost 5 bases and J 7 bases, leaving 15 bases between the germline ends. Germline V gene sequence: CDR1 MRHNA, CDR2 SNTAGT. The CDR3 is CASSPFSSGEQYF. The CDR3, as DNA: TGTGCCAGCAGTCCCTTTTCGTCCGGGGAGCAGTACTTC.

This clone was seen a handful of times. The chain recombines TRBV6-5 with TRBJ1-2; 7 bases map to TRBD1. V trimming: 6 bases; J trimming: 7 bases; junction bases outside the gene matches: 8. The CDR3 has 13 residues. Germline V gene data show CDR1 as MNHEY and CDR2 as SVGAGI. The CDR3 loop reads CASRLGTVSGYTF. CDR3 nucleotides: TGTGCCAGCAGACTAGGGACAGTTTCTGGCTACACCTTC.

V is TRBV18 and J is TRBJ2-7, with D tentatively TRBD1 (6 bases). The germline CDR1 and CDR2 sequences are KGHSH and LQKENI. This CDR3 has 15 residues. V was cut by 3 bases and J by 3 bases, with 15 bases left in between. The CDR3 loop is CASSPYPGQSYEQYF. In nucleotides, the CDR3 is TGTGCCAGCTCACCGTACCCCGGACAGAGCTACGAGCAGTACTTC. Using reference TRBV18 and TRBJ2-7 for the parts outside the CDR3, the full variable domain is NAGVMQNPRHLVRRRGQEARLRCSPMKGHSHVYWYRQLPEEGLKFMVYLQKENIIDESGMPKERFSAEFPKEGPSILRIQQVVRGDSAAYFCASSPYPGQSYEQYFGPGTRLTVT.

The genes are TRBV11-2 and TRBJ2-7, with 8 nucleotides matching TRBD2. The J segment lost 3 bases and the V segment lost 5 bases, leaving 6 bases of the junction unmatched. The germline V gene has CDR1 SGHAT and CDR2 FQNNGV. The CDR3 extends over 14 amino acids. The CDR3 DNA sequence: TGTGCCAGCAGCCCCTACGGGGGGGGCTACGAGCAGTACTTC. Its protein is CASSPYGGGYEQYF.

This clone was counted a few times. This rearrangement joins TRBV14 to TRBJ2-1; D not certain. The CDR3 is 17 residues long. The V gene's germline CDR1 is SGHDN and CDR2 FVKESK. The V end lost 4 bases, the J end lost 6 bases, and 22 bases lay between the germline ends. This CDR3 is CASSRNIRRTSPNEQFF. Here the CDR3 DNA reads TGTGCCAGCAGCCGCAACATACGCAGAACCAGCCCCAATGAGCAGTTCTTC.

The V and J genes are TRBV4-3 and TRBJ2-1, with 8 bases matching TRBD2. This CDR3 comprises 19 residues. Per the germline V gene, CDR1 is LGHNA and CDR2 is YSLEER. V was clipped by 0 bases and J by 0 bases; unmatched bases: 10. The CDR3 protein is CASSQDPAGALSSYNEQFF. The CDR3 bases are TGCGCCAGCAGCCAAGACCCAGCGGGGGCTTTAAGCTCCTACAATGAGCAGTTCTTC.

This clone was recorded a few times. V gene TRBV6-5 combines with J gene TRBJ1-2; unclear D gene. Germline V CDR1 and CDR2: MNHEY, SVGAGI. V lost 2 bases and J lost 7, with 11 bases in between. This CDR3 is built from 13 residues. CDR3 protein: CASSYGSVFGYTF. The CDR3 DNA reads TGTGCCAGCAGTTACGGTTCCGTATTTGGCTACACCTTC.

The DNA for the CDR3 is TGTGCCATCAGAGGGGACGGTGAGATCGAAGCTTTCTTT. This encodes CAIRGDGEIEAFF. The V gene is TRBV10-3, the J gene TRBJ1-1; D might be TRBD1 (5 bases). V was cut by 6 bases and J by 8 bases, with 16 bases left in between. CDR3 length: 13 residues. Germline V gene sequence: CDR1 ENHRY, CDR2 SYGVKD.

Here the CDR3 reads CASSLLRGDNSPLHF. The CDR3 nucleotides are TGTGCCAGCTCCCTCCTAAGGGGCGATAATTCACCCCTCCACTTT. The chain has TRBV18 and TRBJ1-6; tentative D call: TRBD1 (5 bases). V was cut by 6 bases and J by 5 bases, with 14 bases left in between. The CDR3 consists of 15 residues. CDR1 KGHSH and CDR2 LQKENI come from the germline V gene.

This clone was seen just once. DNA of the CDR3: TGTGCCAGCAGCTTGGCCTCGGTGGCAGCTACCTACGAGCAGTACTTC. It specifies CASSLASVAATYEQYF. The chain employs TRBV5-5 and TRBJ2-7; D is unclear. Germline V lookup: CDR1 SGHKS, CDR2 YYEKEE (reference sequence). Trimming left V 0 bases short and J 2 bases short, with 15 bases between. CDR3 size: 16 residues.

In its sample, this clone was seen once. V usage is TRBV21-1 and J usage is TRBJ2-2; the table assigns TRBD2, which was not confirmed against the DNA. TRBV21-1 is marked as a pseudogene. The CDR3 totals 11 residues. The CDR3 DNA is TGTGCCAGCACCCGGGGAGGGGAGCTGTTTTTT. Amino acid sequence: CASTRGGELFF.

The gene calls are TRBV9 and TRBJ1-5; TRBD1 aligns across 7 bases. CDR3 length equals 13 residues. Germline V gene lookup returns CDR1 SGDLS and CDR2 YYNGEE. With 1 base clipped from V and 8 bases from J, the junction kept 3 bases outside the gene matches. The CDR3 DNA follows: TGTGCCAGCAGCGTACAGGGGGATAAGCCCCAGCATTTT. Translated: CASSVQGDKPQHF.

The chain couples TRBV5-8 to TRBJ1-1; D gene uncertain. The CDR3 covers 15 residues. The germline V and J ends were trimmed by 5 bases and 1 base, with 15 bases remaining between them. Germline CDR1 and CDR2: SGHTS and YDEGEE. CDR3 coding DNA: TGTGCCAGCAGTTCACTACCATCAAAGAACACTGAAGCTTTCTTT. It specifies CASSSLPSKNTEAFF.

This clone has only a few counts. The V call is TRBV30, the J call TRBJ2-3, with D tentatively TRBD1 (6 bases). Germline V gives CDR1 GTSNPN, CDR2 SVGIG (reference sequence). This CDR3 is built from 15 residues. The V and J ends lost 2 bases and 0 bases respectively, with 12 bases between them. The CDR3 coding sequence is TGTGCCTGGAGTCCAGGGGTTCTTAGCACAGATACGCAGTATTTT. Translated: CAWSPGVLSTDTQYF.

V gene TRBV6-6 combines with J gene TRBJ1-6; 11 bases line up with TRBD1. The CDR3 extends over 15 amino acids. Germline CDR1 is MNHNY and CDR2 is SVGAGI (reference sequence). V was pared by 6 bases and J by 9 bases, with 7 bases of the junction left unmatched. The CDR3 is CASSYPGQGGSPLHF. The DNA of the CDR3 is TGTGCCAGCAGCTACCCGGGACAGGGGGGTTCACCCCTCCACTTT.

The rearrangement uses TRBV6-4 and TRBJ1-1, with TRBD1 matching 8 bases. CDR1 and CDR2 (germline): MRHNA, SNTAGT. With 5 bases clipped from V and 4 bases from J, the junction kept 6 bases outside the gene matches. This CDR3 contains 14 residues. CDR3 DNA: TGTGCCAGCAGTTCACAGGGGGGAGGCACTGAAGCTTTCTTT. Translation: CASSSQGGGTEAFF.

The rearrangement joins TRBV6-6 to TRBJ1-2, with D hard to call. The CDR3 is 13 amino acids. V lost 6 bases and J 3 bases, leaving 11 bases between the germline ends. The V gene's germline CDR1 is MNHNY and CDR2 SVGAGI (reference sequence). The DNA of the CDR3 is TGTGCCAGCAGCCCTGCTGGGTACTATGGCTACACCTTC. Translated, it gives CASSPAGYYGYTF.

Here the CDR3 DNA reads TGTGCCACCAGTGAGGCAGGTCTCACAGATACGCAGTATTTT. Its translation: CATSEAGLTDTQYF. This chain joins TRBV24-1 and TRBJ2-3; D gene unclear. The V and J ends lost 4 bases and 2 bases respectively, with 9 bases between them. This CDR3 spans 14 amino acids. Germline V gene data show CDR1 as KGHDR and CDR2 as SFDVKD.

This clone was found once. The chain has TRBV11-2 and TRBJ1-6, with 9 bases aligning to TRBD1. Germline values: CDR1 SGHAT, CDR2 FQNNGV. The CDR3 consists of 14 residues. V was clipped by 5 bases and J by 11 bases; unmatched bases: 7. The CDR3 DNA reads TGTGCCAGCAGCCCTCCGGGACAGGGTACACCCCTCCACTTT. Its translation is CASSPPGQGTPLHF.

The chain couples TRBV7-2 to TRBJ1-5; 7 bases map to TRBD1. This CDR3 is built from 13 residues. J gave up 5 bases and V 5 bases, and 3 bases lay outside the gene matches. CDR1 and CDR2 (germline): SGHTA, FQGNSA. Written as DNA, the CDR3 is TGTGCCAGCAGCGCCGACAGGGATCAGCCCCAGCATTTT. Protein sequence: CASSADRDQPQHF.